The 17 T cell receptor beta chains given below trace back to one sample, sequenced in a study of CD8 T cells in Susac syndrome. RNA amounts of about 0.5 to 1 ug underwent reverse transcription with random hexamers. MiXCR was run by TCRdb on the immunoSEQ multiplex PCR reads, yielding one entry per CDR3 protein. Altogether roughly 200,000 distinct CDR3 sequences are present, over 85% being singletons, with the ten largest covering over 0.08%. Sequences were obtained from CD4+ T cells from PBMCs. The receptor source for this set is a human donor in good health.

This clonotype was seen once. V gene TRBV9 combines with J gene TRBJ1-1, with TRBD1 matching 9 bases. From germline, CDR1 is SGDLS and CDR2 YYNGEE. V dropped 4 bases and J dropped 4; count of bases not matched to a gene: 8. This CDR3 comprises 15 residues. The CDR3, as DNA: TGTGCCAGCAGCCCCCGGGGACAGGGAGGCACTGAAGCTTTCTTT. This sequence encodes CASSPRGQGGTEAFF.

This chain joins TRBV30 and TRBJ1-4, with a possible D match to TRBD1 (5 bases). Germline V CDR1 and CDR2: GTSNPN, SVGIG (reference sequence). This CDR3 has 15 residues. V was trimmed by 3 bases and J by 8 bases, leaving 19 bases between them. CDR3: CAWRLRAGIKEKLFF. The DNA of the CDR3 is TGTGCCTGGAGGCTCAGGGCAGGCATTAAGGAAAAACTGTTTTTT.

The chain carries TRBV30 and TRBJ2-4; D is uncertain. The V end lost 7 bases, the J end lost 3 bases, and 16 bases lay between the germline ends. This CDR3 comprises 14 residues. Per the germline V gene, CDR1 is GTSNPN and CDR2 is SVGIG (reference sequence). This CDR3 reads CAYTNGFLKNIQYF. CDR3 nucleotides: TGTGCCTACACGAACGGGTTTCTCAAAAACATTCAGTACTTC.

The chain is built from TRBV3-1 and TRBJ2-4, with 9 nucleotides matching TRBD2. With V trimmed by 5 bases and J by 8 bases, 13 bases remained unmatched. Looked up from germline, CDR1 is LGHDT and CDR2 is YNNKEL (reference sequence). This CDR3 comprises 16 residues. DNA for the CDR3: TGTGCCAGCAGCGCCGGGGCTAGCGGGATAAGGGACATTCAGTACTTC. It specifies CASSAGASGIRDIQYF.

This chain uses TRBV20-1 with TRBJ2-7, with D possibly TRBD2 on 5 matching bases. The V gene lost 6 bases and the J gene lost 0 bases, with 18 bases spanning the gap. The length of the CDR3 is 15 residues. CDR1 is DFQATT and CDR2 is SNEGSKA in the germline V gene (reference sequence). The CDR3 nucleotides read TGCAGTGCCGTTGCGGCGGGTAGGAGCTCCTACGAGCAGTACTTC. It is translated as CSAVAAGRSSYEQYF.

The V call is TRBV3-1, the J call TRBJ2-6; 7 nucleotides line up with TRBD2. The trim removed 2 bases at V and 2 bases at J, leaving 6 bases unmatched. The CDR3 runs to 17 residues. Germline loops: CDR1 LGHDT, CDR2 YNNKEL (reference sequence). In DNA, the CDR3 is TGTGCCAGCAGCCAACGAGGAAGCGGGACTGGGGCCAACGTCCTGACTTTC. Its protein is CASSQRGSGTGANVLTF.

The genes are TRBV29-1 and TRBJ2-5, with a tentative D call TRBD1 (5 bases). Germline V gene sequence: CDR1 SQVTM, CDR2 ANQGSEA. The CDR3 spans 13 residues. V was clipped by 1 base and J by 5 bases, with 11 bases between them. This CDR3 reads CSVEAYGAETQYF. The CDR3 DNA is TGCAGCGTTGAAGCGTATGGGGCTGAGACCCAGTACTTC.

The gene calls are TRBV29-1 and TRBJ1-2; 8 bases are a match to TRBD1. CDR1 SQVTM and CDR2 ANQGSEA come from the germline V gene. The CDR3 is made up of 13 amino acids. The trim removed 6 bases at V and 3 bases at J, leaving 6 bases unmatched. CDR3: CSVADRVDYGYTF. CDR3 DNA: TGCAGCGTCGCGGACAGGGTGGACTATGGCTACACCTTC.

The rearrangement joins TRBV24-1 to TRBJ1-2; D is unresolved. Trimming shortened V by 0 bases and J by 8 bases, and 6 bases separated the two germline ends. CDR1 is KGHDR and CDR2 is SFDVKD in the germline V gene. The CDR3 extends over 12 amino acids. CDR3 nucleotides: TGTGCCACCAGTGATTTGCAACAGGGCTACACCTTC. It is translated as CATSDLQQGYTF.

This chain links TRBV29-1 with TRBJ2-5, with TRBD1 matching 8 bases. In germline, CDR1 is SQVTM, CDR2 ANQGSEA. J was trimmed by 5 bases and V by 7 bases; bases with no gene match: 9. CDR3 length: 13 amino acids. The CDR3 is CSAQGAARETQYF. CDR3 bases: TGCAGCGCTCAGGGGGCCGCCCGGGAGACCCAGTACTTC.

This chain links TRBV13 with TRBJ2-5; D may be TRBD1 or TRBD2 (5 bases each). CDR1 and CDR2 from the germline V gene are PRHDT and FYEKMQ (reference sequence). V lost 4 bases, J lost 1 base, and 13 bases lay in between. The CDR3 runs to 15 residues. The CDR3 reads CASSSGDGGQETQYF. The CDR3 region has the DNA TGTGCCAGCAGCTCCGGGGACGGAGGCCAAGAGACCCAGTACTTC.

This CDR3 is CASSLGVYLEQFF. CDR3 DNA sequence: TGTGCCAGCAGCTTAGGCGTTTATTTAGAGCAGTTCTTC. J is TRBJ2-1 and V is TRBV11-2; D remains unclear. The V gene lost 1 base and the J gene lost 10 bases, with 11 bases spanning the gap. Germline V gene lookup returns CDR1 SGHAT and CDR2 FQNNGV. CDR3 length: 13 residues.

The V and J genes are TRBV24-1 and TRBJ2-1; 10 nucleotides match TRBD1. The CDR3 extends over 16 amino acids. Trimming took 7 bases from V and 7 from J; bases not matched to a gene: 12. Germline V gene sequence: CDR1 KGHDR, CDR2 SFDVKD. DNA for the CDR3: TGTGCCACCAGCGGACTCTGGGACAGGGGTGTAAATGAGCAGTTCTTC. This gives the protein CATSGLWDRGVNEQFF.

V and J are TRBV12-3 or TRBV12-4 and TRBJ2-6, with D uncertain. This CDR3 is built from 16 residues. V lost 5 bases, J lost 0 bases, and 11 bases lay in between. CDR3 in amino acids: CASSPSEDSGANVLTF. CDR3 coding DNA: TGTGCCAGCAGTCCCTCAGAAGACTCTGGGGCCAACGTCCTGACTTTC.

The CDR3 DNA sequence: TGCAGCGTTGGTGGAGGGACATTGAACACTGAAGCTTTCTTT. It translates to CSVGGGTLNTEAFF. The chain combines TRBV29-1 with TRBJ1-1, with TRBD1 as a possible D gene (6 bases). Germline V gene data show CDR1 as SQVTM and CDR2 as ANQGSEA. Deletions cut 4 bases from V and 0 bases from J, with 12 bases between. The CDR3 contains 14 residues.

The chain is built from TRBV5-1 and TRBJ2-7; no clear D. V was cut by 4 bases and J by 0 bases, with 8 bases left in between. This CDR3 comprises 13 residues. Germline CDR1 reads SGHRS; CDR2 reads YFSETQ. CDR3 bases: TGCGCCAGCAGCGGCGATAGCTCCTACGAGCAGTACTTC. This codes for CASSGDSSYEQYF.

CDR3 in amino acids: CASSLGSANTGELFF. CDR3 nucleotides: TGCGCCAGCAGCTTAGGGAGCGCGAACACCGGGGAGCTGTTTTTT. The V and J genes are TRBV5-1 and TRBJ2-2, with D perhaps TRBD2 (5 bases). Germline V gene sequence: CDR1 SGHRS, CDR2 YFSETQ. Trimming left V 2 bases short and J 0 bases short, with 8 bases between. This CDR3 is built from 15 residues.